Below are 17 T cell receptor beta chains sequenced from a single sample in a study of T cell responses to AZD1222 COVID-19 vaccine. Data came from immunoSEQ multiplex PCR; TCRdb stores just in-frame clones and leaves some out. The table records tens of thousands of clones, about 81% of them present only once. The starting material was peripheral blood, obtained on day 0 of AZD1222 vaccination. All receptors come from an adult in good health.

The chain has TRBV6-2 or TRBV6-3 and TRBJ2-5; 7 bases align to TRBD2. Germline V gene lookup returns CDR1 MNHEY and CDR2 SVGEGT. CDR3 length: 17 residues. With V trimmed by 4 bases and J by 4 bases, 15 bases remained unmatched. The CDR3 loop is CASSSILRSGKIETQYF. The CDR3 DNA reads TGTGCCAGCAGTTCCATATTGAGGAGCGGGAAGATAGAGACCCAGTACTTC.

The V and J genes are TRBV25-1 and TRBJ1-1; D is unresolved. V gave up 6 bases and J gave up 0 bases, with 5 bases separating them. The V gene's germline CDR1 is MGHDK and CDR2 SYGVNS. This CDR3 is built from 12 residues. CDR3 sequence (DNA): TGTGCCAGCAGACATATGAACACTGAAGCTTTCTTT. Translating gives CASRHMNTEAFF.

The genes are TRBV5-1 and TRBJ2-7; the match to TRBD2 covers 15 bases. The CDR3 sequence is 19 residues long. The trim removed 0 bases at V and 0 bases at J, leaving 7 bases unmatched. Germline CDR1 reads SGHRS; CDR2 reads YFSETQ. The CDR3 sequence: CASSLVGLAGGVSSYEQYF. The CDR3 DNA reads TGCGCCAGCAGCTTGGTGGGACTAGCGGGGGGCGTAAGCTCCTACGAGCAGTACTTC.

The CDR3 nucleotides read TGTGCCAGCAGTTACTACGGGCAGAACACTGAAGCTTTCTTT. As protein: CASSYYGQNTEAFF. The chain has TRBV6-5 and TRBJ1-1; D ambiguous. The CDR3 length is 14 residues. Germline CDR1 and CDR2: MNHEY and SVGAGI. V was shortened by 1 base and J by 1 base, with 7 bases between the two germline ends.

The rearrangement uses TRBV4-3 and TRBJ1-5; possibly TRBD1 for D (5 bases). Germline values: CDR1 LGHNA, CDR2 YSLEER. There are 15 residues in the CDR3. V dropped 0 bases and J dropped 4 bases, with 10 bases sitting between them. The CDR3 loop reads CASSQDGGANQPQHF. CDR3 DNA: TGCGCCAGCAGCCAAGATGGGGGTGCAAATCAGCCCCAGCATTTT.

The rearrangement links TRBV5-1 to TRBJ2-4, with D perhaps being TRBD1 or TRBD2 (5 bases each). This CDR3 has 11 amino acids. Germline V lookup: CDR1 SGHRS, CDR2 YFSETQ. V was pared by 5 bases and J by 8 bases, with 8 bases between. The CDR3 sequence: CASRLGDIQYF. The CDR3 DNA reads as TGCGCCAGCAGGCTGGGGGACATTCAGTACTTC.

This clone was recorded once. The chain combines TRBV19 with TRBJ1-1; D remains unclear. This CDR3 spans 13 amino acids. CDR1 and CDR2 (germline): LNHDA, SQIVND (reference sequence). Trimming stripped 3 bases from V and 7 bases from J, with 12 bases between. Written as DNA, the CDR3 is TGTGCCAGTAGTATTGTAACCGGCTATGAAGCTTTCTTT. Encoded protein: CASSIVTGYEAFF.

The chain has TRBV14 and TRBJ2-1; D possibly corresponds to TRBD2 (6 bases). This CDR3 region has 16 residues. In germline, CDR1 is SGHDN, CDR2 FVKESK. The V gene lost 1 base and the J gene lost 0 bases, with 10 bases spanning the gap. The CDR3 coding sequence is TGTGCCAGCAGCCAAGTAGGCGGGAACTCCTACAATGAGCAGTTCTTC. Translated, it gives CASSQVGGNSYNEQFF.

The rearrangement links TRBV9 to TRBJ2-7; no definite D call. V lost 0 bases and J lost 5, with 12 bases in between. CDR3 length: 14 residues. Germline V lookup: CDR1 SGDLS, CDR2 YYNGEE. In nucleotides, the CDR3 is TGTGCCAGCAGCGTAGAACTACAATGGGACGAGCAGTACTTC. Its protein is CASSVELQWDEQYF.

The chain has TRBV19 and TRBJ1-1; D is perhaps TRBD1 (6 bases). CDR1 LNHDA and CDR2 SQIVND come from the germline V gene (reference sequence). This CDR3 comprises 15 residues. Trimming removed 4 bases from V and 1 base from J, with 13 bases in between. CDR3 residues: CASSRRGQKNTEAFF. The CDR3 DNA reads TGTGCCAGTAGTAGGCGCGGACAGAAGAACACTGAAGCTTTCTTT. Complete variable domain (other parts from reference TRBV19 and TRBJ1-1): DGGITQSPKYLFRKEGQNVTLSCEQNLNHDAMYWYRQDPGQGLRLIYYSQIVNDFQKGDIAEGYSVSREKKESFPLTVTSAQKNPTAFYLCASSRRGQKNTEAFFGQGTRLTVV.

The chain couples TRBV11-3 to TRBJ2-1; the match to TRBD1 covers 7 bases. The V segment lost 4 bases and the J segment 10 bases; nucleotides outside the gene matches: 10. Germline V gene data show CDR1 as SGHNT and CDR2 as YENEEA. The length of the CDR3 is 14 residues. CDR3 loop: CASSSQSPGQEQFF. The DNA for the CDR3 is TGTGCCAGCAGCTCGCAATCACCGGGACAGGAGCAGTTCTTC. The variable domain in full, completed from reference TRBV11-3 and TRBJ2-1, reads EAGVVQSPRYKIIEKKQPVAFWCNPISGHNTLYWYLQNLGQGPELLIRYENEEAVDDSQLPKDRFSAERLKGVDSTLKIQPAELGDSAVYLCASSSQSPGQEQFFGPGTRLTVL.

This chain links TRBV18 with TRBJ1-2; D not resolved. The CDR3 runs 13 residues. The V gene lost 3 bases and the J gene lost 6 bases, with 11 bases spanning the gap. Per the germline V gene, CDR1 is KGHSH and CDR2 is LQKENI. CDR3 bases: TGTGCCAGCTCACCCCTCGGGGAGAATGGCTACACCTTC. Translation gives CASSPLGENGYTF. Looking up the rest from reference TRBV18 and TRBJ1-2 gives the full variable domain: NAGVMQNPRHLVRRRGQEARLRCSPMKGHSHVYWYRQLPEEGLKFMVYLQKENIIDESGMPKERFSAEFPKEGPSILRIQQVVRGDSAAYFCASSPLGENGYTFGSGTRLTVV.

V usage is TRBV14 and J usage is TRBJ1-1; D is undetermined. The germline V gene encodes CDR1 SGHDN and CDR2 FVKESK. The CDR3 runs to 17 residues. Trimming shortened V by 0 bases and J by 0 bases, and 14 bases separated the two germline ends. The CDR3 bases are TGTGCCAGCAGCCAAGAATCCGCAGGTTCTCTGAACACTGAAGCTTTCTTT. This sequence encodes CASSQESAGSLNTEAFF.

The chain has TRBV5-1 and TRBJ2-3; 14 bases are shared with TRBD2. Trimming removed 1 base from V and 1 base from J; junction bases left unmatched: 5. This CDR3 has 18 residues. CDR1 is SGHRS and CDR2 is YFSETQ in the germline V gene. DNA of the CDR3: TGCGCCAGCAGCTTGATGGGACTAGCGGGAGTTGGCACAGATACGCAGTATTTT. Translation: CASSLMGLAGVGTDTQYF.

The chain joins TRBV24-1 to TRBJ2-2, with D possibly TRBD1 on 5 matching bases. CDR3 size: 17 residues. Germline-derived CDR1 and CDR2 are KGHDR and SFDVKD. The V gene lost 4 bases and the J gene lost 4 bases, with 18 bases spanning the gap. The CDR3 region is CATSDPSGLSGTGELFF. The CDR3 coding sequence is TGTGCCACCAGTGACCCCTCAGGGCTCTCGGGCACCGGGGAGCTGTTTTTT.

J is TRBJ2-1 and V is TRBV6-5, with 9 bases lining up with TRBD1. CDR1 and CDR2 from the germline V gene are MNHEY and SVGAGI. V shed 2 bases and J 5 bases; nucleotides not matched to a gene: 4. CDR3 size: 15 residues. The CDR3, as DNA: TGTGCCAGCAGTTACGGGACAGGGAACAACAATGAGCAGTTCTTC. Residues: CASSYGTGNNNEQFF.

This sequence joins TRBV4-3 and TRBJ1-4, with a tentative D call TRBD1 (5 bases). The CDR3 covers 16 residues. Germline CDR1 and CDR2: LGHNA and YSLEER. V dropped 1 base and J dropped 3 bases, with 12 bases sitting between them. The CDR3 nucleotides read TGCGCCAGCAGCCAAGGCGGGCGGGGCCCTAATGAAAAACTGTTTTTT. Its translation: CASSQGGRGPNEKLFF.